This TCR beta chain was sequenced for a study of blood T cell repertoires in COVID-19. This clone was seen a few times. Some clones are missing from TCRdb's copy, which holds only in-frame ones; the method was immunoSEQ multiplex PCR. Of some 270,000 clones in the sample, around 81% were seen once. Adults between roughly 18 and 89 years of age took part from about two dozen US areas. CDR1 and CDR2 (germline): SGHAT, FQNNGV. CDR3 length equals 16 residues. Unmatched junction bases numbered 6, after V lost 2 bases and J lost 4 bases. The sequenced material came from PBMCs or T cells enriched from blood (not recorded which). The chain recombines TRBV11-2 with TRBJ2-7; 12 bases fit TRBD1. The clonotype originates from a man aged 45 to 65 who had recovered from COVID-19. The CDR3 loop is CASSLLGTGGPYEQYF. CDR3 sequence (DNA): TGTGCCAGCAGCTTACTGGGGACAGGGGGCCCATACGAGCAGTACTTC.